This paragraph covers one TCR beta chain sequence. What it binds is not known. CDR1 MNHNY and CDR2 SVGAGI come from the germline V gene (reference sequence). With 6 bases clipped from V and 5 bases from J, the junction kept 4 bases outside the gene matches. This CDR3 is built from 13 residues. The source of the sample is a study of siplizumab effects on memory and regulatory T cells. Study-wide findings and caveats: With siplizumab, cumulative frequency of CD4+ memory-derived alloreactive sequences dropped significantly.

Clones were sequenced by immunoSEQ multiplex PCR, and TCRdb holds only the in-frame ones, with some missing. The sample holds some 70,000 clones, roughly 88% seen once. This TCR came from a human donor in good health. Material for sequencing was Tregs sorted from blood. The chain combines TRBV6-6 with TRBJ1-5; TRBD1 matches 7 bases. The CDR3, as DNA: TGTGCCAGCAGCCGGGACAGTTATCAGCCCCAGCATTTT. This gives the protein CASSRDSYQPQHF.